This passage covers 29 T cell receptor beta chains from one sample sequenced in a study of T-cell reconstitution after alpha-beta-depleted transplantation in children (dated by TCRdb to the mid-2010s). Library method: PCR. The listed sequencing device is Illumina HiSeq 2500. TCR libraries were prepared with molecular barcoding, using unique molecular identifiers to normalize TCRbeta repertoire quantification. TCRdb reran the public reads through fastp at Q25 and MiXCR, keeping productive beta chains. Rows with a matching CDR3 protein are joined into one entry that keeps the most common DNA and genes. Recorded for this sample are some 500,000 distinct CDR3 sequences; about 18% of them occurred a single time. The ten largest make up over 3% of the sample. This specimen was PBMCs from the stem cell graft donor, taken from the stem cell graft. The receptor source for this set is a human donor who donated a stem cell graft to a child with acute lymphoblastic leukemia.

The rearrangement joins TRBV7-9 to TRBJ2-2, with D unresolved. Per germline, CDR1 SEHNR and CDR2 FQNEAQ (reference sequence). V shed 5 bases and J shed 2 bases, with 12 bases lying between them. This CDR3 is 15 amino acids long. CDR3 residues: CASSPKTPNTGELFF. CDR3 DNA: TGTGCCAGCAGCCCAAAAACACCTAACACCGGGGAGCTGTTTTTT.

V usage is TRBV27 and J usage is TRBJ2-1; 8 positions match TRBD1. The CDR3 is made up of 15 amino acids. With V trimmed by 7 bases and J by 0 bases, 5 bases remained unmatched. The V gene's germline CDR1 is MNHEY and CDR2 SMNVEV (reference sequence). The CDR3, as DNA: TGTGCCAGCACGAGACAGGGGAGCTCCTACAATGAGCAGTTCTTC. Its translation is CASTRQGSSYNEQFF.

The chain combines TRBV29-1 with TRBJ1-1, with D possibly being TRBD1 (5 bases). Looked up from germline, CDR1 is SQVTM and CDR2 is ANQGSEA. V gave up 3 bases and J gave up 1 base, with 15 bases separating them. CDR3 length: 15 amino acids. In DNA, the CDR3 is TGCAGCGTTGACAGGAGGGCCAGGGAGAACACTGAAGCTTTCTTT. Translating gives CSVDRRARENTEAFF.

This clonotype was recorded a few times. The genes are TRBV20-1 and TRBJ1-5; D unclear. V dropped 3 bases and J dropped 4 bases, with 19 bases sitting between them. This CDR3 is built from 16 residues. Per the germline V gene, CDR1 is DFQATT and CDR2 is SNEGSKA (reference sequence). CDR3 nucleotides: TGCAGTGCTAGCCTCCCCCGAGTGGGTGCAAATCAGCCCCAGCATTTT. The encoded protein is CSASLPRVGANQPQHF.

The chain is built from TRBV7-9 and TRBJ1-1, with a tentative D call TRBD1 (6 bases). Trimming left V 5 bases short and J 6 bases short, with 13 bases between. The V gene's germline CDR1 is SEHNR and CDR2 FQNEAQ (reference sequence). CDR3 length: 13 residues. The DNA of the CDR3 is TGTGCCAGCAGCCGTACAGGGCAGGCTGAAGCTTTCTTT. Protein: CASSRTGQAEAFF.

On this clonotype itself: One base away lies a much larger clone, so this may be a sequencing read error. The CDR3 is CAISEPSSNEQFF. The CDR3, as DNA: TGTGCCATCAGTGAACCGTCCTCCAATGAGCAGTTCTTC. The chain has TRBV10-3 and TRBJ2-1; D unclear. CDR3 size: 13 residues. Germline loops: CDR1 ENHRY, CDR2 SYGVKD.

This clonotype has only a few counts. The chain links TRBV12-3 or TRBV12-4 to TRBJ1-2, with D unclear. Trimming stripped 6 bases from V and 1 base from J, with 12 bases between. CDR3 length: 14 amino acids. CDR3 nucleotide sequence: TGTGCCAGCAGCCGACGTAACATTAACTATGGCTACACCTTC. Translation: CASSRRNINYGYTF.

This clonotype has only a few counts. This rearrangement joins TRBV20-1 to TRBJ2-7; TRBD2 aligns across 9 bases. This CDR3 region has 16 residues. Germline CDR1 and CDR2: DFQATT and SNEGSKA (reference sequence). Trimming cost V 6 bases and J 4 bases; bases outside gene matches: 16. CDR3 DNA: TGCAGTGCAACGACCAAGGGACTAGCTCTGGGGTACGAGCAGTACTTC. Amino acids: CSATTKGLALGYEQYF.

This clonotype has just a few counts. V usage is TRBV4-1 and J usage is TRBJ2-1, with TRBD2 identical over 13 bases. CDR1 is MGHRA, CDR2 YSYEKL, per germline. This CDR3 spans 14 amino acids. V dropped 4 bases and J dropped 9; count of bases not matched to a gene: 3. CDR3 DNA sequence: TGCGCCAGCAGCCGGACTAGCGGGAGTAGTGAGCAGTTCTTC. Its translation is CASSRTSGSSEQFF.

The chain joins TRBV13 to TRBJ2-5, with no clear D. Trimming stripped 5 bases from V and 4 bases from J, with 11 bases between. The CDR3 loop spans 13 amino acids. Germline V gives CDR1 PRHDT, CDR2 FYEKMQ (reference sequence). The CDR3 nucleotides are TGTGCCAGCAGCGTAAAACGCGTAGAGACCCAGTACTTC. It encodes CASSVKRVETQYF.

The chain recombines TRBV9 with TRBJ1-5; D remains unclear. The CDR3 is made up of 11 amino acids. Germline V CDR1 and CDR2: SGDLS, YYNGEE. V was cut by 2 bases and J by 5 bases, with 2 bases left in between. The CDR3 coding sequence is TGTGCCAGCAGCGTCTATCAGCCCCAGCATTTT. Protein sequence: CASSVYQPQHF.

The chain recombines TRBV20-1 with TRBJ1-5; D remains unclear. The CDR3 sequence is 13 residues long. CDR1 is DFQATT, CDR2 SNEGSKA, per germline (reference sequence). Trimming removed 2 bases at V and 6 bases at J, with 11 bases between. The CDR3 DNA reads as TGCAGTGCTAGAAAAGTAGTGGGTCAGCCCCAGCATTTT. It codes for CSARKVVGQPQHF.

This clonotype was counted only a few times. The V gene is TRBV5-1, the J gene TRBJ2-3; TRBD2 agrees at 11 bases. Germline V lookup: CDR1 SGHRS, CDR2 YFSETQ. CDR3 length: 16 residues. V was pared by 2 bases and J by 5 bases, with 7 bases of the junction left unmatched. The chain's CDR3 is CASSLPTSGKGDTQYF. CDR3 coding DNA: TGCGCCAGCAGCTTACCGACTAGCGGGAAGGGAGATACGCAGTATTTT.

This clonotype came up a few times. J is TRBJ2-1 and V is TRBV7-9; the match to TRBD2 covers 11 bases. The ends lost 5 bases at V and 7 bases at J; junction bases unmatched: 13. The length of the CDR3 is 17 residues. CDR1 and CDR2 from the germline V gene are SEHNR and FQNEAQ (reference sequence). Written as DNA, the CDR3 is TGTGCCAGCAGCCTGCCATTAGCGGGAGGGCCGGGTAATGAGCAGTTCTTC. It is translated as CASSLPLAGGPGNEQFF.

This chain joins TRBV7-3 and TRBJ2-3; TRBD2 matches 12 bases. The ends lost 6 bases at V and 5 bases at J; junction bases unmatched: 6. Germline assignment: CDR1 SGHTA and CDR2 FQGTGA. The CDR3 has 15 amino acids. The CDR3 here is CASRTGTSGRDTQYF. CDR3 sequence (DNA): TGTGCCAGCAGGACCGGGACTAGCGGGCGAGATACGCAGTATTTT.

This clonotype was seen ten or more times. This chain joins TRBV29-1 and TRBJ2-7, with 9 positions matching TRBD1. Losses at the gene ends were 6 bases for V and 2 bases for J; bases not matched to a gene: 5. CDR3 length equals 13 residues. Germline V lookup: CDR1 SQVTM, CDR2 ANQGSEA. The CDR3 region has the DNA TGCAGCGTGAAGACAGGGGGTGCCTACGAGCAGTACTTC. This gives the protein CSVKTGGAYEQYF.

The chain employs TRBV5-6 and TRBJ2-5; 7 bases match TRBD2. The CDR3 runs 17 residues. Germline-derived CDR1 and CDR2 are SGHDT and YYEEEE. V shed 5 bases, J shed 1 base, and the junction held 14 bases outside the gene matches. The CDR3 region has the DNA TGTGCCAGCAGGGCAGCGACTAGCTCGGATTTCCAAGAGACCCAGTACTTC. Translation gives CASRAATSSDFQETQYF.

This clonotype turned up a few times. The chain links TRBV5-1 to TRBJ1-6; D is unclear. With 1 base removed from V and 6 bases from J, the gap between germline ends came to 8 bases. Per the germline V gene, CDR1 is SGHRS and CDR2 is YFSETQ. The CDR3 is 14 amino acids. The DNA for the CDR3 is TGCGCCAGCAGCTTGTCCCGACCTAATTCACCCCTCCACTTT. Translation gives CASSLSRPNSPLHF.

This rearrangement joins TRBV7-2 to TRBJ2-2; no definite D call. CDR1 is SGHTA, CDR2 FQGNSA, per germline. V lost 3 bases to trimming and J lost 7 bases, with 6 bases between them. This CDR3 has 12 amino acids. CDR3 protein: CASSFYNGELFF. The CDR3 DNA follows: TGTGCCAGCAGCTTTTACAACGGGGAGCTGTTTTTT.

In this sample, this clonotype turned up many times. The chain carries TRBV25-1 and TRBJ2-5; no reliable D call. CDR3 size: 14 residues. V was cut by 2 bases and J by 2 bases, with 9 bases left in between. Germline values: CDR1 MGHDK, CDR2 SYGVNS. This chain's CDR3 is CASSEPRQQETQYF. The DNA for the CDR3 is TGTGCCAGCAGTGAACCTAGGCAGCAAGAGACCCAGTACTTC. The entire variable domain, with the rest obtained from reference TRBV25-1 and TRBJ2-5, is as follows: EADIYQTPRYLVIGTGKKITLECSQTMGHDKMYWYQQDPGMELHLIHYSYGVNSTEKGDLSSESTVSRIRTEHFPLTLESARPSHTSQYLCASSEPRQQETQYFGPGTRLLVL.

This clonotype appeared a few times. The gene calls are TRBV29-1 and TRBJ2-7; 8 positions match TRBD2. CDR1 SQVTM and CDR2 ANQGSEA come from the germline V gene. The CDR3 contains 12 residues. V trimming: 1 base; J trimming: 4 bases; junction bases outside the gene matches: 0. The CDR3 loop reads CSVEASGYEQYF. In DNA form, the CDR3 reads TGCAGCGTTGAAGCTAGCGGGTACGAGCAGTACTTC.

This clonotype appeared a few times. The V gene is TRBV20-1, the J gene TRBJ2-7; D may be TRBD1 (5 bases). CDR1 and CDR2 (germline): DFQATT, SNEGSKA (reference sequence). Trimming stripped 0 bases from V and 9 bases from J, with 12 bases between. The length of the CDR3 is 12 residues. CDR3 DNA sequence: TGCAGTGCTAGAGATCTCGGCACAGGGCAGTACTTC. Translation gives CSARDLGTGQYF.

This clonotype was recorded a few times. The chain links TRBV20-1 to TRBJ2-2, with D perhaps TRBD1 (5 bases). Germline CDR1 is DFQATT and CDR2 is SNEGSKA (reference sequence). V was cut by 0 bases and J by 3 bases, with 14 bases left in between. CDR3 length equals 16 residues. The CDR3 sequence: CSARDYGRADTGELFF. The CDR3 nucleotides read TGCAGTGCTAGAGATTATGGCAGGGCTGACACCGGGGAGCTGTTTTTT.

The rearrangement uses TRBV29-1 and TRBJ2-1, with D uncertain. The ends were cut back, 3 bases at V and 8 bases at J, with 14 bases in the middle. This CDR3 is 13 amino acids long. CDR1 SQVTM and CDR2 ANQGSEA come from the germline V gene. CDR3 sequence reads: CSVDSRWTHEQFF. As DNA, the CDR3 is TGCAGCGTTGATTCCAGGTGGACCCATGAGCAGTTCTTC.

The gene calls are TRBV15 and TRBJ2-7; 7 bases agree with TRBD2. Germline V gene data show CDR1 as LNHNV and CDR2 as YYDKDF (reference sequence). The J segment lost 3 bases and the V segment lost 5 bases, leaving 13 bases of the junction unmatched. The CDR3 has 16 residues. CDR3 sequence reads: CATSSQLAGDGYEQYF. As DNA, the CDR3 is TGTGCCACCAGCTCGCAGTTGGCGGGAGATGGCTACGAGCAGTACTTC. The full variable domain, rest sourced from reference TRBV15 and TRBJ2-7, is DAMVIQNPRYQVTQFGKPVTLSCSQTLNHNVMYWYQQKSSQAPKLLFHYYDKDFNNEADTPDNFQSRRPNTSFCFLDIRSPGLGDTAMYLCATSSQLAGDGYEQYFGPGTRLTVT.

The V gene is TRBV5-4, the J gene TRBJ2-7; 11 bases map to TRBD2. Trimming removed 2 bases from V and 3 bases from J; junction bases left unmatched: 10. CDR1 is SGHNT and CDR2 is YYREEE in the germline V gene (reference sequence). The CDR3 has 17 residues. The CDR3 DNA is TGTGCCAGCAGCTTAACGGTCTTAGCGGGAGGGTACTACGAGCAGTACTTC. Its translation: CASSLTVLAGGYYEQYF.

This clonotype was picked up a small number of times. The chain couples TRBV14 to TRBJ2-1, with D perhaps TRBD2 (5 bases). V dropped 0 bases and J dropped 4 bases, with 19 bases sitting between them. CDR3 size: 18 residues. Germline CDR1 is SGHDN and CDR2 is FVKESK. Here the CDR3 DNA reads TGTGCCAGCAGCCAAGATTCGGTAGCGTTCCTAATTTACAATGAGCAGTTCTTC. Its protein product is CASSQDSVAFLIYNEQFF.

This rearrangement joins TRBV2 to TRBJ2-1; D perhaps matches TRBD2 (5 bases). The CDR3 totals 16 residues. V was shortened by 8 bases and J by 5 bases, with 22 bases between the two germline ends. Germline V gives CDR1 SNHLY, CDR2 FYNNEI. CDR3 coding DNA: TGTGCCAGCTCACTTAATCGGGCCCACGGGGACAATGAGCAGTTCTTC. Its protein product is CASSLNRAHGDNEQFF.

The genes are TRBV5-1 and TRBJ2-1; D not resolved. Germline assignment: CDR1 SGHRS and CDR2 YFSETQ. The germline V and J ends were trimmed by 9 bases and 7 bases, with 20 bases remaining between them. CDR3 length: 14 residues. The CDR3 sequence is CATKTETSWNEQFF. DNA of the CDR3: TGCGCCACCAAGACTGAGACCTCTTGGAATGAGCAGTTCTTC.